The 3 T cell receptor beta chains given below trace back to one sample, sequenced in a study of OX40 agonist ivuxolimab in advanced cancers. The table came from immunoSEQ multiplex PCR; TCRdb's copy has only in-frame clones and leaves some out. Of approximately 61,000 clones listed, just over 90% are singletons. Sequenced here: CD4+ or CD8+ T cells sorted from blood, sampled in a trial of the OX40 agonist ivuxolimab. These receptors came from an adult with an advanced solid tumor such as melanoma, head and neck, liver or kidney cancer.

J is TRBJ2-7 and V is TRBV20-1; D unresolved. This CDR3 contains 11 residues. The germline gives CDR1 DFQATT, CDR2 SNEGSKA (reference sequence). V was trimmed by 1 base and J by 4 bases, leaving 5 bases between them. CDR3 sequence: CSARVSYEQYF. DNA for the CDR3: TGCAGTGCTAGAGTTAGTTACGAGCAGTACTTC.

This chain connects TRBV14 to TRBJ2-7, with TRBD1 matching over 8 bases. The CDR3 runs 16 residues. J lost 0 bases, V lost 3 bases, and 7 bases had no gene match. CDR1 and CDR2 (germline): SGHDN, FVKESK. The CDR3 protein is CASSHPTGDSSYEQYF. CDR3 DNA: TGTGCCAGCAGCCACCCGACAGGGGACAGCTCCTACGAGCAGTACTTC. Using reference TRBV14 and TRBJ2-7 for the parts outside the CDR3, the full variable domain is EAGVTQFPSHSVIEKGQTVTLRCDPISGHDNLYWYRRVMGKEIKFLLHFVKESKQDESGMPNNRFLAERTGGTYSTLKVQPAELEDSGVYFCASSHPTGDSSYEQYFGPGTRLTVT.

This clone came up a few times. The same CDR3 arises from other DNA sequences in this sample as well. The chain uses TRBV7-8 and TRBJ2-7, with TRBD1 identical over 10 bases. The CDR3 is 14 residues long. V lost 5 bases to trimming and J lost 2 bases; unmatched junction nucleotides: 3. Germline CDR1 SGHVS, CDR2 FQNEAQ. CDR3 protein: CASSIGQGAYEQYF. Here the CDR3 DNA reads TGTGCCAGCAGCATCGGACAGGGGGCCTACGAGCAGTACTTC.